The rows below give T cell receptor beta chains drawn from one sample of a study of graft-versus-host responses after intestinal transplantation. TCRdb's table, derived via immunoSEQ multiplex PCR, lists solely in-frame clones and lacks some. The sample has approximately 88,000 clones, 85% to 95% seen once. Antigens of these TCRs are unknown. This sample comprised unstimulated CD4+ T cells sorted from spleen or lymph node cells, obtained before transplant. Receptors originate from a human donor who was the organ donor for an intestinal transplant. Each CDR3 is given with its conserved first and last residue. Fields, in order: D gene, V gene, J gene, CDR3 protein. The D gene is left open where the match is weak.

.	TRBV5-4	TRBJ2-2	CASSRSVLGELFF
.	TRBV7-2	TRBJ1-5	CASSLAPGGWTAQHF
.	TRBV10-3	TRBJ2-5	CATTFSQAQETQYF
.	TRBV5-6	TRBJ1-2	CASSFGLAVYGYTF
TRBD1	TRBV11-1	TRBJ2-1	CASSLGQGSYNEQFF
TRBD1	TRBV6-1	TRBJ1-6	CASSRQGLPLHF
.	TRBV7-2	TRBJ1-3	CASSRGGGTGNTIYF
.	TRBV27	.	CASSPTRGAGREQYF
TRBD1	TRBV25-1	TRBJ1-2	CASRGGTVYGYTF
.	TRBV28	TRBJ1-3	CASTGGPSGNTIYF
TRBD1	TRBV6-1	TRBJ1-5	CASSEAFGQAHQPQHF
.	TRBV7-9	TRBJ1-3	CASSLGFVGTIYF
.	TRBV11-1	TRBJ2-7	CASSLAGAYEQYF
.	TRBV30	TRBJ1-3	CAWSTGYSGNTIYF
.	TRBV18	TRBJ1-3	CASSPWTVGNTIYF
.	TRBV20-1	TRBJ1-1	CSAPPQAAFF
TRBD1	TRBV27	TRBJ1-1	CASSSALFHRGAEAFF
.	TRBV9	TRBJ1-1	CASSAGHTNTEAFF
.	TRBV28	TRBJ2-7	CASTPGGRNHEQYF
TRBD2	TRBV6-6	TRBJ2-7	CASSTGTNSYEQYF
.	TRBV6-1	TRBJ2-1	CASSVAEGEQFF
.	TRBV11-3	TRBJ2-7	CASSLSGGRNYEQYF
.	TRBV7-3	TRBJ1-1	CASSLQPSTEAFF
.	TRBV28	TRBJ1-4	CASSPPAGFRTNEKLFF
.	TRBV9	TRBJ1-3	CASSAGDRDAVF
.	TRBV6-1	TRBJ2-3	CASSEARRVDTQYF
TRBD2	TRBV6-6	TRBJ2-7	CASSAGTINSYEQYF
.	TRBV7-2	TRBJ1-1	CASSFDRLLTSEAFF
.	TRBV28	TRBJ1-5	CASSDSGRYSNQPQHF
.	TRBV5-6	TRBJ1-4	CASSLGGDLREKLFF